This TCR beta chain was obtained from a study of somatic mutations in cytotoxic T cells in rheumatoid arthritis. Study summary: At nearly 100% purity, some V beta antibody-stained T-cell populations were flow-sorted, and these included V beta1+ cells that were sequenced for TCRB. Findings and limits, study-wide: An age-related increase in CD8+ clonality was seen in rheumatoid arthritis patients but not in healthy controls. Levels of CD8+ T-cell clonality in rheumatoid arthritis patients were statistically indistinguishable from those seen in age-matched healthy controls, with no significant difference. Among around 65 patients, 8 showed a largest CD8+ clone that surpassed 20% of CD8+ cells.

About this clone: The target antigen is unknown.

Germline V gives CDR1 SGHVS, CDR2 FQNEAQ. V shed 5 bases and J shed 5 bases, with 19 bases lying between them. CDR3 size: 16 residues. Repertoires were generated with immunoSEQ multiplex PCR, while TCRdb's copy carries only in-frame clones and drops some. The sample lists 15,000 to 20,000 clones, roughly 79% occurring once. The sample consisted of CD8+ T cells sorted from blood. This receptor was taken from an adult with rheumatoid arthritis. The chain joins TRBV7-8 to TRBJ2-1; weak D call: TRBD2 (6 bases). As DNA, the CDR3 is TGTGCCAGCAGCCCTTGGATAGCGGAGGGGCACAATGAGCAGTTCTTC. This gives the protein CASSPWIAEGHNEQFF.